This is a list of T cell receptor beta chains from one sample in a study of cytomegalovirus exposure and HLA in healthy donors. Produced via immunoSEQ multiplex PCR; TCRdb's table is partial and in-frame only. Found here are roughly 190,000 clones, approximately 12% of them singletons; the top ten hold roughly 7.7%. Sequencing was done on a sample of PBMCs. The source of these receptors is a man over 45 in good health and CMV-seropositive. The CDR3 runs from the conserved cysteine through the conserved F or W. The order of the fields is V gene, J gene, clone size, D gene, CDR3 protein, CDR3 DNA. The D gene is left open where the match is weak. Clone sizes are given selectively: once, few, many, or a class where the clone is expanded.

>TRBV11-3|TRBJ2-1|NA|TRBD2
CASSLVRTSGGAGYNEQFF
TGTGCCAGCAGCTTAGTTCGGACTAGCGGGGGGGCCGGCTACAATGAGCAGTTCTTC
>TRBV7-9|TRBJ1-2|NA|TRBD1
CASSSGQGAPYGYTF
TGTGCCAGCAGCTCCGGACAGGGGGCCCCCTATGGCTACACCTTC
>TRBV25-1|TRBJ2-1|NA|NA
CASSEDGHPSNEQFF
TGTGCCAGCAGTGAAGATGGACATCCCTCCAATGAGCAGTTCTTC
>TRBV15|TRBJ2-7|few|NA
CATSRDQEGLGDEQYF
TGTGCCACCAGCAGAGATCAGGAGGGTTTGGGGGACGAGCAGTACTTC
>TRBV5-1|TRBJ1-1|NA|NA
CASSFGQGRTEAFF
TGCGCCAGCAGCTTTGGCCAGGGGCGAACTGAAGCTTTCTTT
>TRBV6-6|TRBJ1-1|NA|NA
CASSYRGGQNTEAFF
TGTGCCAGCAGTTACCGGGGGGGACAGAACACTGAAGCTTTCTTT
>TRBV7-3|TRBJ2-1|NA|TRBD2
CASSRTTGGFFDEQFF
TGTGCCAGCAGCCGAACCACGGGGGGGTTTTTCGATGAGCAGTTCTTC
>TRBV18|TRBJ2-7|few|NA
CASSHPAVSYEQYF
TGTGCCAGCTCACACCCTGCAGTCTCCTACGAGCAGTACTTC
>TRBV19|TRBJ2-7|NA|NA
CASSTFGYEQYF
TGTGCCAGTAGTACTTTCGGGTACGAGCAGTACTTC
>TRBV5-6|TRBJ2-2|NA|NA
CASSPDGAGGELFF
TGTGCCAGCAGCCCGGATGGGGCAGGCGGGGAGCTGTTTTTT
>TRBV18|TRBJ1-2|NA|NA
CASSGGSGYTF
TGTGCCAGCTCCGGGGGATCTGGCTACACCTTC
>TRBV7-6|TRBJ1-1|few|TRBD1
CASSRTGPNTEAFF
TGTGCCAGCAGTCGGACAGGTCCGAACACTGAAGCTTTCTTT
>TRBV6-5|TRBJ1-2|few|NA
CASSYNTGYGYTF
TGTGCCAGCAGTTATAATACCGGCTATGGCTACACCTTC
>TRBV19|TRBJ1-1|few|NA
CASSVTTGSMNTEAFF
TGTGCCAGTAGTGTAACCACCGGGAGCATGAACACTGAAGCTTTCTTT
>TRBV28|TRBJ1-2|few|NA
CASSLAQGPKYGYTF
TGTGCCAGCAGTTTAGCTCAGGGTCCGAAGTATGGCTACACCTTC
>TRBV15|TRBJ2-7|NA|NA
CATSRDEGSYEQYF
TGTGCCACCAGCAGAGATGAGGGATCCTACGAGCAGTACTTC
>TRBV7-2|TRBJ1-4|NA|NA
CASSSMIAVGEKLFF
TGTGCCAGCAGCTCCATGATTGCTGTCGGGGAAAAACTGTTTTTT
>TRBV14|TRBJ1-5|few|TRBD1
CASSHAPGQGNQPQHF
TGTGCCAGCAGCCATGCCCCGGGACAGGGCAATCAGCCCCAGCATTTT
>TRBV10-3|TRBJ2-6|few|TRBD1
CAIRGQGSSGANVLTF
TGTGCCATCAGGGGACAGGGTTCCTCTGGGGCCAACGTCCTGACTTTC
>TRBV7-7|TRBJ2-1|few|NA
CASSLIAGALSEQFF
TGTGCCAGCAGCTTAATCGCGGGGGCTTTATCTGAGCAGTTCTTC
>TRBV19|TRBJ1-2|few|TRBD1
CASSRGQGADGYTF
TGTGCCAGTAGTAGGGGACAGGGGGCGGATGGCTACACCTTC
>TRBV9|TRBJ1-2|few|TRBD1
CASSLQGNGYTF
TGTGCCAGCAGCCTACAGGGGAATGGCTACACCTTC
>TRBV5-1|TRBJ1-3|few|NA
CASSLRTGGNTIYF
TGCGCCAGCAGTCTTCGGACGGGAGGAAACACCATATATTTT
>TRBV5-1|TRBJ2-3|NA|NA
CASSLVSGDTQYF
TGCGCCAGCAGCTTGGTTTCGGGGGACACGCAGTATTTT
>TRBV7-9|TRBJ1-3|NA|TRBD1
CASSIQGAAGNTIYF
TGTGCCAGCAGTATACAGGGGGCAGCTGGAAACACCATATATTTT
>TRBV6-1|TRBJ1-1|few|TRBD1
CASRADRVLSEAFF
TGTGCCAGCAGGGCGGACAGGGTACTCTCTGAAGCTTTCTTT
>TRBV28|TRBJ2-5|few|NA
CASSHAYQETQYF
TGTGCCAGCAGTCACGCGTACCAAGAGACCCAGTACTTC
>TRBV6-5|TRBJ1-3|few|NA
CASRTRDSGNTIYF
TGTGCCAGCAGAACCAGGGACTCTGGAAACACCATATATTTT
>TRBV6-5|TRBJ1-4|NA|TRBD1
CASRQGIYNEKLFF
TGTGCCAGCAGACAGGGGATTTATAATGAAAAACTGTTTTTT
>TRBV4-1|TRBJ1-2|NA|NA
CASSQVDFSGYTF
TGCGCCAGCAGCCAGGTCGACTTTTCTGGCTACACCTTC
>TRBV19|TRBJ1-1|few|NA
CASSMYINTEAFF
TGTGCCAGTAGTATGTATATTAACACTGAAGCTTTCTTT
>TRBV10-2|TRBJ1-1|few|NA
CASSASPGGTEAFF
TGCGCCAGCAGCGCCTCACCGGGGGGGACTGAAGCTTTCTTT
>TRBV6-1|TRBJ1-1|NA|NA
CASSERTRSSVAFF
TGTGCCAGCAGCGAAAGGACACGGTCGTCAGTGGCTTTCTTT
>TRBV28|TRBJ1-1|NA|TRBD1
CASREGQLNTEAFF
TGTGCCAGCAGGGAGGGACAGCTTAACACTGAAGCTTTCTTT
>TRBV9|TRBJ2-3|few|TRBD2
CASSVAGGGGLLASTDTQYF
TGTGCCAGCAGCGTAGCGGGCGGGGGGGGACTTTTAGCTAGCACAGATACGCAGTATTTT
>TRBV4-2|TRBJ2-1|NA|TRBD1
CASSIDRVNEQFF
TGTGCCAGCAGCATAGACAGGGTCAATGAGCAGTTCTTC
>TRBV5-1|TRBJ1-4|few|TRBD1
CASSPGTGGFFGGGEKLFF
TGCGCCAGCAGCCCCGGGACAGGGGGCTTTTTTGGGGGTGGTGAAAAACTGTTTTTT
>TRBV7-7|TRBJ2-5|NA|NA
CASSLSPGQETQYF
TGTGCTAGCAGCTTAAGTCCCGGGCAAGAGACCCAGTACTTC
>TRBV13|TRBJ1-1|few|TRBD1
CASSLGQGASNTEAFF
TGTGCCAGCAGCTTAGGACAGGGGGCGTCGAACACTGAAGCTTTCTTT
>TRBV18|TRBJ1-1|NA|NA
CASSPPGYRGTEAFF
TGTGCCAGCTCACCACCCGGGTATCGTGGAACTGAAGCTTTCTTT
>TRBV5-4|TRBJ2-7|NA|NA
CASSLGATSYEQYF
TGTGCCAGCAGCTTGGGGGCGACCTCCTACGAGCAGTACTTC
>TRBV6-5|TRBJ1-1|NA|NA
CASTYSGSYTEAFF
TGTGCCAGCACCTACTCAGGGAGTTACACTGAAGCTTTCTTT
>TRBV19|TRBJ2-6|NA|NA
CASGIETLSGANVLTF
TGTGCCAGTGGGATAGAGACATTATCTGGGGCCAACGTCCTGACTTTC
>TRBV6-1|TRBJ2-3|NA|TRBD1
CATKPGQGSDPQYF
TGTGCCACTAAACCGGGACAGGGTTCTGATCCGCAGTATTTT
>TRBV2|TRBJ2-3|few|TRBD2
CASSDLAGWGTQYF
TGTGCCAGCAGTGATCTAGCGGGCTGGGGGACGCAGTATTTT
>TRBV10-1|TRBJ2-4|few|NA
CASSENSLAKNIQYF
TGCGCCAGCAGTGAGAACAGCCTAGCCAAAAACATTCAGTACTTC
>TRBV15|TRBJ2-1|few|TRBD1
CATSTYRGNYNEQFF
TGTGCCACCAGCACATACAGGGGGAACTACAATGAGCAGTTCTTC
>TRBV4-2|TRBJ1-6|few|TRBD1
CASSQEGQPHNSPLHF
TGTGCCAGCAGCCAAGAGGGACAGCCACATAATTCACCCCTCCACTTT
>TRBV27|TRBJ1-5|NA|NA
CASREWAGGQPQHF
TGTGCCAGCAGGGAATGGGCAGGAGGTCAGCCCCAGCATTTT
>TRBV7-2|TRBJ1-4|few|TRBD1
CASSGDRGRSEKLFF
TGTGCCAGCAGCGGAGACAGGGGGCGGTCTGAAAAACTGTTTTTT
>TRBV10-3|TRBJ2-3|few|NA
CAITTSTDTQYF
TGTGCCATCACTACGAGCACAGATACGCAGTATTTT
>TRBV5-1|TRBJ2-1|few|TRBD2
CASSLAGLAGGNEQFF
TGCGCCAGCAGCTTGGCGGGGCTAGCGGGGGGCAATGAGCAGTTCTTC
>TRBV6-1|TRBJ1-3|NA|TRBD1
CASRDRADRGNTTYF
TGTGCCAGCCGGGACAGAGCCGACCGTGGAAACACCACATATTTT
>TRBV18|TRBJ1-5|NA|TRBD1
CASSTQDRNQPQHF
TGTGCCAGCTCAACCCAGGACAGGAATCAGCCCCAGCATTTT
>TRBV4-1|TRBJ2-1|NA|NA
CASSQEGLGQAYNEQFF
TGCGCCAGCAGCCAAGAAGGGTTGGGACAAGCCTACAATGAGCAGTTCTTC